This T cell receptor beta chain was documented in a study of shared clonotypes between healthy human individuals. Regarding the study as a whole: In the sorted subsets, rarefaction showed sequencing was incomplete despite large depth.

About this clone itself: What it binds is unknown.

The naive CD8 subset, CD45RO-negative cells positively selected for CCR7, excluded terminally differentiated effector memory CD45RA+ cells. All donors qualified as healthy HIV-negative adults and had experienced no recent acute infections or vaccinations. The authors distributed each subset's genomic DNA evenly over several immunoSEQ plates. Assay: immunoSEQ multiplex PCR; the TCRdb copy retains only in-frame clones and omits some. The sample lists some 630,000 clones; 96% were seen once. The germline CDR1 and CDR2 sequences are SNHLY and FYNNEI. This CDR3 comprises 13 residues. The ends lost 8 bases at V and 5 bases at J; junction bases unmatched: 4.

This TCR came from a woman aged 25 to 39 in good health. The V gene is TRBV2, the J gene TRBJ2-7, with 12 bases lining up with TRBD2. Sequences were obtained from naive CD8+ T cells sorted from blood. For the CDR3, the DNA is TGTGCCAGCCCACTAGCGGGAGGTGACGAGCAGTACTTC. It specifies CASPLAGGDEQYF.